Presented here are 22 T cell receptor beta chains from one specimen sequenced in a study of T cell responses to AZD1222 COVID-19 vaccine. Sequencing was performed with immunoSEQ multiplex PCR; in TCRdb, only in-frame clones are kept and a portion is missing. Seen here are some 99,000 clones, about 90% observed once, and the top ten hold around 7%. Material: peripheral blood, obtained on day 0 of AZD1222 vaccination. These receptors originate from an adult in good health.

This chain connects TRBV5-1 to TRBJ1-4; TRBD1 might be the D (5 bases). The V and J ends lost 2 bases and 6 bases respectively, with 14 bases between them. Per germline, CDR1 SGHRS and CDR2 YFSETQ. The CDR3 has 15 residues. CDR3 nucleotides: TGCGCCAGCAGCTTAGGCTTGACAGCCTATGAAAAACTGTTTTTT. The encoded protein is CASSLGLTAYEKLFF. The full variable domain, its missing parts supplied by reference TRBV5-1 and TRBJ1-4, is KAGVTQTPRYLIKTRGQQVTLSCSPISGHRSVSWYQQTPGQGLQFLFEYFSETQRNKGNFPGRFSGRQFSNSRSEMNVSTLELGDSALYLCASSLGLTAYEKLFFGSGTQLSVL.

The chain is built from TRBV19 and TRBJ2-1; 10 bases map to TRBD1. The CDR3 loop spans 14 amino acids. CDR1 LNHDA and CDR2 SQIVND come from the germline V gene (reference sequence). V dropped 5 bases and J dropped 7; count of bases not matched to a gene: 5. The CDR3 region has the DNA TGTGCCAGTAGTCAGACAGGGGGCCAAAATGAGCAGTTCTTC. Its protein product is CASSQTGGQNEQFF.

The chain has TRBV19 and TRBJ2-7; 13 nucleotides agree with TRBD2. This CDR3 contains 15 residues. Germline CDR1 and CDR2: LNHDA and SQIVND (reference sequence). V gave up 4 bases and J gave up 4 bases; unmatched junction bases: 4. CDR3 sequence (DNA): TGTGCCAGTAGTACGGGACTAGCGGGGATTTACGAGCAGTACTTC. Encoded protein: CASSTGLAGIYEQYF.

The V and J genes are TRBV9 and TRBJ2-2; TRBD2 aligns across 9 bases. This CDR3 has 16 amino acids. The V gene's germline CDR1 is SGDLS and CDR2 YYNGEE. V lost 0 bases and J lost 4; bases outside the gene matches: 4. CDR3 in amino acids: CASSVVALAGTGELFF. DNA for the CDR3: TGTGCCAGCAGCGTAGTGGCACTAGCGGGCACCGGGGAGCTGTTTTTT.

The chain is built from TRBV5-1 and TRBJ2-7, with D maybe TRBD1 (7 bases). The ends were cut back, 0 bases at V and 6 bases at J, with 13 bases in the middle. Germline loops: CDR1 SGHRS, CDR2 YFSETQ. The CDR3 extends over 14 amino acids. In DNA form, the CDR3 reads TGCGCCAGCAGCTTGGGTGGAGGGGGCACCGAGCAGTACTTC. Its translation is CASSLGGGGTEQYF.

This chain links TRBV30 with TRBJ2-5; a weak D match, TRBD2 (5 bases). The CDR3 extends over 13 amino acids. Trimming took off 0 bases at V and 2 bases at J, with 7 bases between the two ends. CDR1 is GTSNPN and CDR2 is SVGIG in the germline V gene (reference sequence). The CDR3 reads CAWSVLAQETQYF. The CDR3 DNA reads TGTGCCTGGAGTGTGTTAGCGCAAGAGACCCAGTACTTC.

The V gene is TRBV5-1, the J gene TRBJ2-2; D is uncertain. The germline V gene encodes CDR1 SGHRS and CDR2 YFSETQ. V lost 7 bases, J lost 7 bases, and 11 bases lay in between. This CDR3 has 12 amino acids. CDR3 amino acids: CASSGIYGELFF. CDR3 coding DNA: TGCGCCAGCTCCGGTATATACGGGGAGCTGTTTTTT.

The V gene is TRBV19, the J gene TRBJ1-6; 7 nucleotides agree with TRBD1. This CDR3 comprises 18 residues. Germline CDR1 and CDR2: LNHDA and SQIVND (reference sequence). After removal of 5 bases from V and 0 bases from J, the junction contained 10 bases not matched to a gene. The CDR3 spells CASSGRDSPSSYNSPLHF. Here the CDR3 DNA reads TGTGCCAGTAGTGGCCGGGACAGCCCCAGCTCCTATAATTCACCCCTCCACTTT.

Details on this clone: Other DNA sequences in this specimen translate into the identical CDR3. The CDR3 region has the DNA TGTGCCAGCAGCCCCGGAAGAACTGAAGCTTTCTTT. It codes for CASSPGRTEAFF. The rearrangement uses TRBV7-9 and TRBJ1-1; D remains unclear. The CDR3 extends over 12 amino acids. Trimming left V 5 bases short and J 5 bases short, with 9 bases between. CDR1 and CDR2 (germline): SEHNR, FQNEAQ (reference sequence).

V gene TRBV9 combines with J gene TRBJ2-3; no reliable D call. This CDR3 is built from 14 residues. V lost 4 bases to trimming and J lost 3 bases, with 12 bases between them. Germline lookup yields CDR1 SGDLS and CDR2 YYNGEE. The DNA for the CDR3 is TGTGCCAGCAGCTTCGGTGGCCGGACAGATACGCAGTATTTT. This sequence encodes CASSFGGRTDTQYF.

This sequence joins TRBV21-1 and TRBJ2-7. TRBV21-1 counts as a pseudogene. CDR3 size: 17 residues. The CDR3 bases are TGTGCCAGCAGCCCCCAAAGGGGGGAAGGACGGGCCTACGAGCAGTACTTC. It translates to CASSPQRGEGRAYEQYF.

The CDR3 loop reads CASSESTGGAQYF. The CDR3 DNA reads TGCGCCAGCAGTGAAAGCACAGGCGGGGCGCAGTATTTT. The chain couples TRBV10-2 to TRBJ2-3; TRBD2 might be the D (6 bases). The V gene's germline CDR1 is WSHSY and CDR2 SAAADI. The CDR3 runs to 13 residues. With 3 bases removed from V and 10 bases from J, the gap between germline ends came to 14 bases.

The chain's CDR3 is CGTAYGTIYF. CDR3 DNA sequence: TGTGGCACAGCATATGGCACCATATATTTT. This sequence joins TRBV6-5 and TRBJ1-3; unclear D gene. Germline lookup yields CDR1 MNHEY and CDR2 SVGAGI. The CDR3 contains 10 residues.

This chain connects TRBV12-5 to TRBJ2-7, with 14 bases matching TRBD2. Unmatched junction bases numbered 6, after V lost 5 bases and J lost 3 bases. The CDR3 spans 16 residues. Germline CDR1 and CDR2: LGHNT and FRNRAP. CDR3 residues: CASGKGGTSGSYEQYF. The CDR3 DNA reads TGTGCTAGTGGTAAGGGGGGGACTAGCGGGAGCTACGAGCAGTACTTC.

The rearrangement links TRBV3-1 (or the pseudogene TRBV3-2) to TRBJ1-5; D is unclear. Trimming removed 0 bases at V and 6 bases at J, with 12 bases between. The CDR3 loop spans 15 amino acids. The germline gives CDR1 LGHDT, CDR2 YNNKEL (reference sequence). The CDR3 spells CASSQDARSGQPQHF. CDR3 DNA: TGTGCCAGCAGCCAAGACGCCAGGAGTGGTCAGCCCCAGCATTTT.

V gene TRBV2 combines with J gene TRBJ2-7, with no clear D. Between the trimmed V and J ends, which lost 10 bases and 0 bases, there was a span of 16 bases. The CDR3 is 14 residues long. The V gene's germline CDR1 is SNHLY and CDR2 FYNNEI. The CDR3 loop is CATAPTPSSYEQYF. CDR3 bases: TGTGCCACCGCCCCGACCCCTAGCTCCTACGAGCAGTACTTC.

Details on this clone: Different DNA sequences within this sample yield the same CDR3. This chain connects TRBV9 to TRBJ2-3; D gene ambiguous. V was pared by 0 bases and J by 2 bases, with 4 bases between. The CDR3 spans 13 residues. CDR1 and CDR2 (germline): SGDLS, YYNGEE. The CDR3 loop reads CASSVEVTDTQYF. CDR3 bases: TGTGCCAGCAGCGTAGAGGTCACAGATACGCAGTATTTT.

This clone was counted once. The chain joins TRBV4-3 to TRBJ2-5; D might be TRBD1 or TRBD2, each matching 5 bases. This CDR3 has 15 amino acids. The V end was cut by 3 bases, the J end by 5 bases, with 16 bases between. CDR1 and CDR2 from the germline V gene are LGHNA and YSLEER. The CDR3 nucleotides read TGCGCCAGCAGCCAGGATGGGACGGGGAGCGAGACCCAGTACTTC. This gives the protein CASSQDGTGSETQYF.

The chain couples TRBV27 to TRBJ1-4, with 8 bases aligning to TRBD1. Germline V lookup: CDR1 MNHEY, CDR2 SMNVEV (reference sequence). The length of the CDR3 is 15 residues. After removal of 5 bases from V and 4 bases from J, the junction contained 6 bases not matched to a gene. The CDR3 DNA reads TGTGCCAGCAGTCCTCGGACAGGGCTTAATGAAAAACTGTTTTTT. Translating gives CASSPRTGLNEKLFF.

This sequence joins TRBV21-1 and TRBJ2-7; the tabulated D call, TRBD1, remains unverified against the DNA. TRBV21-1 is tagged as a pseudogene. The CDR3 runs to 13 residues. The CDR3 DNA reads as TGTGCCCCCCTGGGACAGGATACCTACGAGCAGTACTTC. This gives the protein CAPLGQDTYEQYF.

Here the CDR3 reads CASSTPGAAYEQYF. CDR3 DNA: TGTGCCAGCAGTACCCCTGGGGCCGCTTACGAGCAGTACTTC. The V call is TRBV6-5, the J call TRBJ2-7, with D perhaps matching TRBD1 (5 bases). Germline V gene data show CDR1 as MNHEY and CDR2 as SVGAGI. The V end lost 5 bases, the J end lost 4 bases, and 15 bases lay between the germline ends. This CDR3 is built from 14 residues.

The rearrangement joins TRBV7-8 to TRBJ1-5; 9 nucleotides agree with TRBD1. With 5 bases clipped from V and 7 bases from J, the junction kept 9 bases outside the gene matches. Germline CDR1 SGHVS, CDR2 FQNEAQ. The CDR3 sequence is 15 residues long. CDR3 amino acids: CASSRRDREGQPQHF. For the CDR3, the DNA is TGTGCCAGCAGCCGCCGGGACAGGGAGGGGCAGCCCCAGCATTTT.